The T cell receptor (beta chain) described here comes from a study of T cell responses to AZD1222 COVID-19 vaccine. Sequencing used immunoSEQ multiplex PCR; TCRdb keeps in-frame clones, though not all of them. The sample carries 35,000 to 50,000 clones, around 80% recorded once. The trim removed 3 bases at V and 6 bases at J, leaving 9 bases unmatched. From germline, CDR1 is MNHEY and CDR2 SMNVEV (reference sequence). The CDR3 covers 17 residues. This clone was observed once. Its antigen is as yet unknown. Regarding the study as a whole: Vaccine-associated CD4 TCRs spanned spike, dominant at 160-218 and 743-854. Repertoires in all cases were sampled only once the peak T cell response had passed. White British donors predominated, females outnumbered males, and clonal diversity was possibly underestimated.

The TCR sequence derives from an adult who received the MenACWY meningococcal vaccine as a control. The material sequenced was peripheral blood, taken 28 days after the second dose of the MenACWY control vaccine. The rearrangement links TRBV27 to TRBJ1-4; 11 nucleotides agree with TRBD1. The CDR3 bases are TGTGCCAGCAGTTTCCTAGGACAGGGGGCTGAGGATGAAAAACTGTTTTTT. Translating it yields CASSFLGQGAEDEKLFF.